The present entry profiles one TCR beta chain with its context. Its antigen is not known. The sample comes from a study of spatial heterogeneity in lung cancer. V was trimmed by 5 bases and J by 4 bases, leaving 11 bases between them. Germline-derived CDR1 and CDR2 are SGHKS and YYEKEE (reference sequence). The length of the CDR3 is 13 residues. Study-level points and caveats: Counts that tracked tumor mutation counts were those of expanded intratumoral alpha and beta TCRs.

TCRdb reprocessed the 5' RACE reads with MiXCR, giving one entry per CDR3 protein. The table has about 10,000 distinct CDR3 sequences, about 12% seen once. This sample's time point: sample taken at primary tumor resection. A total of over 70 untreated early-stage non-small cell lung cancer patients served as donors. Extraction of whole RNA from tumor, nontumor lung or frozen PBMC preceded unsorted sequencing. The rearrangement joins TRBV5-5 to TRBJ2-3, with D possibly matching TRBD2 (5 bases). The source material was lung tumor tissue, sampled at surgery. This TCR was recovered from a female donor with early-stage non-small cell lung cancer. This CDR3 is CASSLAPSDTQYF. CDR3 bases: TGTGCCAGCAGTTTAGCGCCCTCAGATACGCAGTATTTT. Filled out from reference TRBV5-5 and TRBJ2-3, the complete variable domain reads DAGVTQSPTHLIKTRGQQVTLRCSPISGHKSVSWYQQVLGQGPQFIFQYYEKEERGRGNFPDRFSARQFPNYSSELNVNALLLGDSALYLCASSLAPSDTQYFGPGTRLTVL.